These 27 T cell receptor beta chains came from one sample sequenced in a study of early T cells in non-severe SARS-CoV-2 infection. TCRdb processed the 5' RACE reads anew with MiXCR; each CDR3 protein has one entry. The sample shows roughly 86,000 distinct CDR3 sequences, around 5.6% of them seen only once. The sequencing input was whole blood. The receptors stem from an adult who was a healthcare worker with PCR-confirmed SARS-CoV-2 infection or an uninfected control (not recorded which).

The rearrangement joins TRBV6-6 to TRBJ2-3, with 9 bases that match TRBD1. There are 16 residues in the CDR3. V shed 4 bases and J 1 base; nucleotides not matched to a gene: 6. The germline gives CDR1 MNHNY, CDR2 SVGAGI (reference sequence). The CDR3 DNA follows: TGTGCCAGCAGTTCTACAGGGGGCGCGGGCACAGATACGCAGTATTTT. Translating gives CASSSTGGAGTDTQYF.

This clonotype showed up many times. The V and J genes are TRBV19 and TRBJ2-2, with D hard to call. The CDR3 extends over 15 amino acids. Trimming pared 6 bases from V and 0 bases from J, leaving 11 bases between. Germline V gene data show CDR1 as LNHDA and CDR2 as SQIVND (reference sequence). The CDR3 DNA reads as TGTGCCAGTAGCAAGGTTTGGCCGAACACCGGGGAGCTGTTTTTT. It translates to CASSKVWPNTGELFF.

This clonotype was picked up a small number of times. The J gene is TRBJ1-2, the V gene TRBV19; TRBD1 might be the D (5 bases). The CDR3 is made up of 15 amino acids. Trimming left V 6 bases short and J 4 bases short, with 18 bases between. The germline V gene encodes CDR1 LNHDA and CDR2 SQIVND (reference sequence). The CDR3 loop is CASRIDGAQLYGYTF. CDR3 bases: TGTGCCAGTAGGATCGATGGGGCACAGCTCTATGGCTACACCTTC.

This clonotype has ten or more counts. V and J are TRBV10-2 and TRBJ1-2; D is undetermined. CDR1 and CDR2 from the germline V gene are WSHSY and SAAADI. This CDR3 comprises 13 residues. The V and J ends lost 3 bases and 2 bases respectively, with 7 bases between them. The chain's CDR3 is CASSDLRNYGYTF. As DNA, the CDR3 is TGCGCCAGCAGTGACCTGCGGAACTATGGCTACACCTTC.

This clonotype was recorded a few times. The CDR3 region is CASSFGTRTGGEKLFF. For the CDR3, the DNA is TGTGCCAGCAGTTTCGGGACTCGGACAGGGGGTGAAAAACTGTTTTTT. This chain uses TRBV12-3 or TRBV12-4 with TRBJ1-4, with TRBD1 identical over 10 bases. CDR3 length equals 16 residues. With 3 bases clipped from V and 7 bases from J, the junction kept 8 bases outside the gene matches.

This clonotype has only a few counts. This rearrangement joins TRBV5-6 to TRBJ1-2, with a tentative D call TRBD1 (6 bases). Germline CDR1 is SGHDT and CDR2 is YYEEEE. With 4 bases removed from V and 0 bases from J, the gap between germline ends came to 13 bases. The CDR3 is made up of 15 amino acids. The CDR3 DNA sequence: TGTGCCAGCAGCAGCTTGCCAGGGGCTAACTATGGCTACACCTTC. Protein product: CASSSLPGANYGYTF.

The rearrangement links TRBV4-2 to TRBJ2-7, with a possible D match to TRBD2 (5 bases). The CDR3 spans 18 residues. The V end lost 0 bases, the J end lost 2 bases, and 20 bases lay between the germline ends. Germline V lookup: CDR1 LGHNA, CDR2 YNFKEQ. The CDR3 sequence: CASSQDSSYEGQAYEQYF. CDR3 in DNA: TGTGCCAGCAGCCAAGATTCTTCCTACGAGGGTCAAGCCTACGAGCAGTACTTC.

The rearrangement joins TRBV6-5 to TRBJ1-5; D unresolved. The CDR3 runs to 13 residues. V lost 5 bases and J lost 7, with 12 bases in between. Germline V lookup: CDR1 MNHEY, CDR2 SVGAGI. The CDR3 loop is CASSLQNGQPQHF. The CDR3 bases are TGTGCCAGCAGTCTCCAGAATGGGCAGCCCCAGCATTTT.

This clonotype was recorded at least ten times. V gene TRBV5-1 combines with J gene TRBJ2-3; D may be TRBD1 (5 bases). The CDR3 is 16 amino acids. Deletions cut 0 bases from V and 0 bases from J, with 11 bases between. The germline V gene encodes CDR1 SGHRS and CDR2 YFSETQ. The CDR3 bases are TGCGCCAGCAGCTTGGCGTCAGGGCATAGCACAGATACGCAGTATTTT. Translation: CASSLASGHSTDTQYF.

This clonotype was detected ten times or more. The CDR3 sequence is CASSLGQGSNEQFF. The CDR3 DNA reads TGTGCCAGCAGCTTAGGACAGGGGTCCAATGAGCAGTTCTTC. The chain recombines TRBV7-2 with TRBJ2-1; 8 nucleotides align to TRBD1. The germline V gene has CDR1 SGHTA and CDR2 FQGNSA. J lost 6 bases, V lost 1 base, and 2 bases had no gene match. The CDR3 consists of 14 residues.

This clonotype was recorded at least ten times. This chain joins TRBV18 and TRBJ2-7; D is possibly TRBD1 (6 bases). Trimming stripped 4 bases from V and 1 base from J, with 20 bases between. CDR1 and CDR2 (germline): KGHSH, LQKENI. CDR3 size: 17 residues. Here the CDR3 reads CASSLLHLQGKSYEQYF. Written as DNA, the CDR3 is TGTGCCAGCTCACTACTCCACTTACAGGGCAAGTCCTACGAGCAGTACTTC.

The CDR3, as DNA: TGTGCCAGCAGCCCCAATAGCGGGGGGTTCGAGACCCAGTACTTC. This codes for CASSPNSGGFETQYF. V is TRBV7-2 and J is TRBJ2-5, with 10 positions matching TRBD2. The ends lost 5 bases at V and 5 bases at J; junction bases unmatched: 8. The CDR3 extends over 15 amino acids. Per germline, CDR1 SGHTA and CDR2 FQGNSA.

This clonotype was counted only a few times. The genes are TRBV2 and TRBJ1-4, with D unresolved. The CDR3 is made up of 13 amino acids. Trimming pared 8 bases from V and 0 bases from J, leaving 7 bases between. From germline, CDR1 is SNHLY and CDR2 FYNNEI. The CDR3 is CASLISTNEKLFF. The CDR3 DNA is TGTGCCAGCCTTATTTCAACTAATGAAAAACTGTTTTTT.

There are many counts of this clonotype. This chain joins TRBV9 and TRBJ2-1, with D maybe TRBD2 (6 bases). With 3 bases removed from V and 3 bases from J, the gap between germline ends came to 13 bases. CDR3 size: 15 residues. The germline gives CDR1 SGDLS, CDR2 YYNGEE. This CDR3 is CASSGRPAGYNEQFF. The CDR3 bases are TGTGCCAGCAGCGGTAGGCCAGCGGGCTACAATGAGCAGTTCTTC.

This clonotype was observed a few times. This chain joins TRBV20-1 and TRBJ2-5, with no clear D. Germline loops: CDR1 DFQATT, CDR2 SNEGSKA (reference sequence). Trimming pared 8 bases from V and 5 bases from J, leaving 15 bases between. The CDR3 sequence is 12 residues long. CDR3 amino acids: CSTEELTETQYF. In DNA, the CDR3 is TGCAGTACCGAAGAGCTCACGGAGACCCAGTACTTC.

The rearrangement links TRBV7-2 to TRBJ2-3; D remains unclear. There are 12 residues in the CDR3. V lost 5 bases to trimming and J lost 2 bases, with 5 bases between them. The germline gives CDR1 SGHTA, CDR2 FQGNSA. The CDR3 sequence is CASSAYTDTQYF. The CDR3 nucleotides are TGTGCCAGCAGCGCATACACAGATACGCAGTATTTT.

This clonotype was picked up many times. This sequence joins TRBV2 and TRBJ1-1; 9 bases agree with TRBD1. The CDR3 is made up of 15 amino acids. J gave up 4 bases and V 6 bases, and 9 bases lay outside the gene matches. Germline V gene data show CDR1 as SNHLY and CDR2 as FYNNEI. CDR3 in DNA: TGTGCCAGCAGAGGTACAGGGGGCGCCATCACTGAAGCTTTCTTT. Protein: CASRGTGGAITEAFF.

Ten or more counts support this clonotype. The chain couples TRBV29-1 to TRBJ1-5, with 7 bases matching TRBD1. The CDR3 loop spans 13 amino acids. CDR1 and CDR2 (germline): SQVTM, ANQGSEA. The V segment lost 4 bases and the J segment 5 bases; nucleotides outside the gene matches: 5. The CDR3 sequence: CSVGTGKDQPQHF. CDR3 DNA sequence: TGCAGCGTTGGGACAGGCAAGGATCAGCCCCAGCATTTT.

This clonotype was observed a few times. The chain carries TRBV9 and TRBJ2-1, with TRBD2 as a possible D gene (6 bases). The CDR3 runs to 15 residues. The germline gives CDR1 SGDLS, CDR2 YYNGEE. V was trimmed by 0 bases and J by 0 bases, leaving 7 bases between them. Written as DNA, the CDR3 is TGTGCCAGCAGCGTAGTCGGGAGCTCCTACAATGAGCAGTTCTTC. It translates to CASSVVGSSYNEQFF.

This clonotype was seen repeatedly, ten times or more. The chain combines TRBV2 with TRBJ2-5, with a possible D match to TRBD2 (5 bases). V was shortened by 5 bases and J by 2 bases, with 9 bases between the two germline ends. Per germline, CDR1 SNHLY and CDR2 FYNNEI. The CDR3 has 13 amino acids. The DNA of the CDR3 is TGTGCCAGCAGTCTAAAGCGGCAAGAGACCCAGTACTTC. Translated, it gives CASSLKRQETQYF.

This clonotype showed up many times. The chain employs TRBV19 and TRBJ1-2; D may be TRBD1 (6 bases). The CDR3 is 15 residues long. Germline V CDR1 and CDR2: LNHDA, SQIVND (reference sequence). V was clipped by 7 bases and J by 1 base, with 16 bases between them. The chain's CDR3 is CASTPGQGRNYGYTF. For the CDR3, the DNA is TGTGCCAGTACCCCTGGGCAGGGGCGTAACTATGGCTACACCTTC.

As regards this clonotype: One end of the junction varies from germline; a read error may be responsible. The rearrangement uses TRBV20-1 and TRBJ1-2; D is undetermined. Germline V gene data show CDR1 as DFQATT and CDR2 as SNEGSKA (reference sequence). This CDR3 contains 11 residues. The CDR3 region is CSVSRNYSYTF. Here the CDR3 DNA reads TGCAGTGTTTCGCGCAACTATAGCTACACCTTC.

This clonotype was seen at least ten times. This chain links TRBV29-1 with TRBJ2-7, with D perhaps being TRBD1 or TRBD2 (5 bases each). This CDR3 comprises 13 residues. Germline CDR1 reads SQVTM; CDR2 reads ANQGSEA. The ends were cut back, 6 bases at V and 4 bases at J, with 16 bases in the middle. For the CDR3, the DNA is TGCAGCGTATCCGGGACCCGAGATTACGAGCAGTACTTC. Protein product: CSVSGTRDYEQYF.

In its sample, this clonotype was seen many times. The chain joins TRBV7-9 to TRBJ2-5; D ambiguous. The CDR3 has 13 amino acids. Deletions cut 0 bases from V and 4 bases from J, with 6 bases between. Germline lookup yields CDR1 SEHNR and CDR2 FQNEAQ (reference sequence). The CDR3 region has the DNA TGTGCCAGCAGCTTAGCCTCGGTAGAGACCCAGTACTTC. Residues: CASSLASVETQYF.

This clonotype came up many times. The chain is built from TRBV6-2 or TRBV6-3 and TRBJ2-7; 7 positions match TRBD1. The ends lost 6 bases at V and 5 bases at J; junction bases unmatched: 7. The CDR3 sequence is 13 residues long. The germline V gene encodes CDR1 MNHEY and CDR2 SVGEGT. The CDR3 sequence is CASSDRVMNEQYF. As DNA, the CDR3 is TGTGCCAGCAGCGACAGGGTTATGAACGAGCAGTACTTC.

This chain joins TRBV20-1 and TRBJ2-1; 11 bases fit TRBD2. The CDR3 has 15 residues. Germline V gene sequence: CDR1 DFQATT, CDR2 SNEGSKA (reference sequence). V shed 6 bases, J shed 9 bases, and the junction held 13 bases outside the gene matches. The CDR3 region has the DNA TGCAGTGCCAAGTCACTAGCGGGAGTCCGAAGTGAGCAGTTCTTC. Amino acids: CSAKSLAGVRSEQFF.

The sample holds many counts of this clonotype. The chain uses TRBV6-5 and TRBJ2-5, with 8 nucleotides matching TRBD1. The CDR3 runs 13 residues. With 6 bases clipped from V and 3 bases from J, the junction kept 3 bases outside the gene matches. Germline CDR1 MNHEY, CDR2 SVGAGI. The CDR3 is CASSRTGKETQYF. CDR3 bases: TGTGCCAGCAGCAGGACAGGGAAAGAGACCCAGTACTTC.